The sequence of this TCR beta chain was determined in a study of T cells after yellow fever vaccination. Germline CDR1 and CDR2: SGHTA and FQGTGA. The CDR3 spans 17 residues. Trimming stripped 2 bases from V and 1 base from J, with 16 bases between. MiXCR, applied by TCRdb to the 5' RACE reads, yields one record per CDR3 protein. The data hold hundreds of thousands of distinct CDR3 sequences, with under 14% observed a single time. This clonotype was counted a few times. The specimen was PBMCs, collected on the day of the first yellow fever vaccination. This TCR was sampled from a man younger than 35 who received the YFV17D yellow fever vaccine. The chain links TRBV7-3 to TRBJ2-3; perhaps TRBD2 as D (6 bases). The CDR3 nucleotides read TGTGCCAGCAGCTTAGGGGCAGGCGGGGCCGGCACAGATACGCAGTATTTT. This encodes CASSLGAGGAGTDTQYF.